This paragraph covers one T cell receptor beta chain sequence. Trimming pared 4 bases from V and 5 bases from J, leaving 9 bases between. The CDR3 is made up of 13 amino acids. Germline CDR1 and CDR2: ENHRY and SYGVKD. This sample was taken from a study of control samples from healthy donors and cancer patients. The data were produced by immunoSEQ multiplex PCR, yet TCRdb's version contains in-frame clones alone and is incomplete. Found here are about 94,000 clones, 90% of them singletons; the top ten hold over 3%. This chain joins TRBV10-3 and TRBJ1-5, with D possibly matching TRBD1 (6 bases). The TCR sequence derives from a woman in her late teens or twenties in good health. The sequencing sample was made of blood. Written as DNA, the CDR3 is TGTGCCATCAGTGCGAGGGGGGATCAGCCCCAGCATTTT. It translates to CAISARGDQPQHF.